Included here is one TCR beta chain sequence, with context. The record originates from a study of T cells in tuberculosis. Sequencing of TCR-alpha and TCR-beta chains was unpaired. Sequenced by immunoSEQ multiplex PCR; TCRdb stores in-frame clones only, minus some. The sample has about 58,000 clones, around 90% seen once. The CDR3 length is 14 residues. The germline gives CDR1 SGHTA, CDR2 FQGTGA. V was shortened by 2 bases and J by 4 bases, with 9 bases between the two germline ends. Cells were sorted from thawed PBMC rested overnight and stained with GMM-loaded CD1B tetramer, viability dye and anti-CD3. The CD1B tetramers carried C32 glucose monomycolate purified from Rhodococcus equi. Tetramer-sorted PBMC had been CD14 monocyte-depleted before freezing. Study outcomes and limitations: Some low-affinity tetramer-binding T cells may be absent from this sample.

The chain combines TRBV7-3 with TRBJ1-3; possible D gene TRBD1, 6 bases. This clonotype originated in an adult woman with latent tuberculosis. The source material was CD1b-GMM tetramer-negative cells sorted from PBMCs. Written as DNA, the CDR3 is TGTGCCAGCAGCTTAGGGACAAGCGGAAACACCATATATTTT. Translated, it gives CASSLGTSGNTIYF.